This T cell receptor beta chain was sequenced in a study of T cells after yellow fever vaccination. Study results and caveats: Weaker overall, the secondary response nonetheless peaked faster (day 5 versus 15).

Via MiXCR, TCRdb re-called the 5' RACE reads, giving one row per CDR3 protein. The sample holds some 320,000 distinct CDR3 sequences, 3.5% to 4.5% seen once. A note on this clonotype: The target antigen is unknown.

Deletions cut 3 bases from V and 2 bases from J, with 4 bases between. The length of the CDR3 is 12 residues. Germline V gene lookup returns CDR1 GTSNPN and CDR2 SVGIG (reference sequence). The J gene is TRBJ2-2, the V gene TRBV30; D gene ambiguous. The clonotype originates from a man aged 18-30 years who received the YFV17D yellow fever vaccine. The sample consisted of PBMCs, taken 15 days after the yellow fever booster vaccination. This chain's CDR3 is CAWRPNTGELFF. The CDR3 coding sequence is TGTGCCTGGAGACCCAACACCGGGGAGCTGTTTTTT.